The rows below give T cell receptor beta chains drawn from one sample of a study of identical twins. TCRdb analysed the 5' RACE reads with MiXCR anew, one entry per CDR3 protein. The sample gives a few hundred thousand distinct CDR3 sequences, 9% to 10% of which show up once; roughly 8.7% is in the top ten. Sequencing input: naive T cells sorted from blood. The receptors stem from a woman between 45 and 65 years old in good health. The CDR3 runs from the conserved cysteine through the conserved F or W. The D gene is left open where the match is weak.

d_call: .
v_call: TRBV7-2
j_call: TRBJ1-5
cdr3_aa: CASSLEVMDSRPQHF

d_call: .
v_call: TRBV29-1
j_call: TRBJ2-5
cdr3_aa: CSGTVGETQYF

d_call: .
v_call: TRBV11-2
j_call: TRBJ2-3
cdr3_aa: CASRQTLGGDTQYF

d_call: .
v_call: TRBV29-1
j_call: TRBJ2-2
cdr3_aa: CSVAAGPLVTGELFF

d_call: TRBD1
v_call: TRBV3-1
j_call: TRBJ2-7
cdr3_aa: CASSRTGASYEQYF

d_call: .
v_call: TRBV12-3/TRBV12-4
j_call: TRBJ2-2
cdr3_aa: CASSLALGTGELFF

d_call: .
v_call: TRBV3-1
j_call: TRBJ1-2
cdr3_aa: CASSQESVRGYTF

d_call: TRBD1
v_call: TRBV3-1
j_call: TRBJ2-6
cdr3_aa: CASTRKGGSGANVLTF

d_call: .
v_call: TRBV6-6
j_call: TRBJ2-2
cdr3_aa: CAGASGRSTGELFF

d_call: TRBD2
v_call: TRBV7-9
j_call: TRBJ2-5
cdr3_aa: CASSPKLAPQETQYF

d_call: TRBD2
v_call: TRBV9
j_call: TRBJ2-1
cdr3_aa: CASSPIAGPDYNEQFF

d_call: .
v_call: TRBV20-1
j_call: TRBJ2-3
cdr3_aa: CSARVRPSTGTDTQYF

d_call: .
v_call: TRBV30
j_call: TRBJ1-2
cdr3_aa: CAWEKGGYGYTF

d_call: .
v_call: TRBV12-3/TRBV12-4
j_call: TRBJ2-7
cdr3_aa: CASSFDTAGQYF

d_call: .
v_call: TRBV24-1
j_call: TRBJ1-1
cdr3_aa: CATSDFGGTEAFF

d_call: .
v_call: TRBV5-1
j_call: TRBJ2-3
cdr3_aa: CASSSIRGTDTQYF

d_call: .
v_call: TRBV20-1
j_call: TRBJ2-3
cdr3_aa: CSARQPGDTQYF

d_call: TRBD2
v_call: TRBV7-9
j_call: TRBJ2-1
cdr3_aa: CASTVAGGPGEQFF

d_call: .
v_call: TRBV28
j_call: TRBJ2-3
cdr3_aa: CASSLISLGQSTDTQYF

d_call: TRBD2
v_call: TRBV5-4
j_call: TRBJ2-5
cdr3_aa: CASSLAGGTETQYF

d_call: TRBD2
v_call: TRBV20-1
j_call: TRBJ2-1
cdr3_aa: CSASFLAGGEQFF

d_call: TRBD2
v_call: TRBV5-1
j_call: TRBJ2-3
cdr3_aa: CASSSGLAGEGPDTQYF

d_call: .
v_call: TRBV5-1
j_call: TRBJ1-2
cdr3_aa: CASRGAKGYTF

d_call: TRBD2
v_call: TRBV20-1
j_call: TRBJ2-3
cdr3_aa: CSAYGSGRELSTDTQYF

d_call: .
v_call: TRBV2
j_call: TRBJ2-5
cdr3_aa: CASSPGVFQETQYF

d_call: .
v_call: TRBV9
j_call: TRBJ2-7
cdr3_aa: CASSFRGGSYEQYF

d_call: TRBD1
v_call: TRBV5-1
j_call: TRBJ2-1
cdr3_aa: CASSRQGVVDNEQFF

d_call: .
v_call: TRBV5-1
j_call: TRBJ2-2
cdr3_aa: CASSHRRALNTGDLFF

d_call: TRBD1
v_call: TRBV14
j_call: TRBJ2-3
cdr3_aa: CASSQTGTGIIDTQYF

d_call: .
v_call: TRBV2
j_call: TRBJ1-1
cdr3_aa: CASSEAGWGLHRAFF